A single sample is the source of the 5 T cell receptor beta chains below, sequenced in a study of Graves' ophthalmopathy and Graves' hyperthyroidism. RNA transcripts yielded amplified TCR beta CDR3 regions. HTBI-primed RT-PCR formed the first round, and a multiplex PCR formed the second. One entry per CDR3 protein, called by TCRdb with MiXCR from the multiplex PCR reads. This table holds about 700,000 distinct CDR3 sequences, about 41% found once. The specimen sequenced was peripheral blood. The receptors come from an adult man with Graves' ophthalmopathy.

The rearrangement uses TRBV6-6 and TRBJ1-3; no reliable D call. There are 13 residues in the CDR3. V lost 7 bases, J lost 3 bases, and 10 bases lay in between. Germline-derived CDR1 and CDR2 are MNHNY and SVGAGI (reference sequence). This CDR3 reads CASNREIGNTIYF. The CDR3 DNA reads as TGTGCCAGCAATCGAGAAATTGGAAACACCATATATTTT.

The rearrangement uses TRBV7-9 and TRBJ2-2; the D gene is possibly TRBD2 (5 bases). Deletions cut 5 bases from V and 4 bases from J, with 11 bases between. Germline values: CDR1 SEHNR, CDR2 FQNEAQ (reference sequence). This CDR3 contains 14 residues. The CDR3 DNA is TGTGCCAGCAGCGATCGGCGGGTCACCGGGGAGCTGTTTTTT. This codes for CASSDRRVTGELFF.

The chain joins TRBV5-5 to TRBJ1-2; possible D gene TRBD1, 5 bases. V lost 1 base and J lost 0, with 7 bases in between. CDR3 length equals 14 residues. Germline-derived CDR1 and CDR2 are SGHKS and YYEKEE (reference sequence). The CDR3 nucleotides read TGTGCCAGCAGCTTGAGCAGGGCTAACTATGGCTACACCTTC. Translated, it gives CASSLSRANYGYTF.

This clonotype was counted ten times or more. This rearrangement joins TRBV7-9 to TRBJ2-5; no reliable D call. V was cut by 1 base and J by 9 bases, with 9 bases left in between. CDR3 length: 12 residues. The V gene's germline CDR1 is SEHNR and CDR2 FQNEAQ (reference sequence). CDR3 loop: CASSLESRAQYF. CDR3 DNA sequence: TGTGCCAGCAGCTTAGAGTCGCGAGCCCAGTACTTC. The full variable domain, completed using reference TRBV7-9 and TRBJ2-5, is DTGVSQNPRHKITKRGQNVTFRCDPISEHNRLYWYRQTLGQGPEFLTYFQNEAQLEKSRLLSDRFSAERPKGSFSTLEIQRTEQGDSAMYLCASSLESRAQYFGPGTRLLVL.

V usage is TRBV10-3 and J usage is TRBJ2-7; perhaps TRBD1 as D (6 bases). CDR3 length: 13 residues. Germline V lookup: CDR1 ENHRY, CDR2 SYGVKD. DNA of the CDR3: TGTGCTAGGAGGCCAGGGGATACCTACGAGCAGTACTTC. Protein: CARRPGDTYEQYF.